This is a list of T cell receptor beta chains from one sample in a study of T cell repertoires in cytomegalovirus infection. TCRdb passed the reads through MiXCR, listing each CDR3 protein once. This sample has 250,000 to 300,000 distinct CDR3 sequences; 9.1% occur once, and the top ten carry around 16%. Sequenced material: PBMCs. Receptors originate from a human donor in good health (CMV status not recorded). Some clones in this sample may be carry-over from other donors' samples. Each CDR3 is given with its conserved first and last residue. The D gene is left open where the match is weak. Rows may omit the clone size; those that give it use once, few, many or a size class.

v_gene: TRBV7-2; d_gene: -; j_gene: TRBJ1-2; abundance: many; CDR3nt: TGTGCCAGCAGCTTAGACTCAGCTTCGTTGAGCTACACCTTC; CDR3aa: CASSLDSASLSYTF
v_gene: TRBV7-2; d_gene: -; j_gene: TRBJ1-2; abundance: many; CDR3nt: TGTGCCAGCAGCTTAGTAGGGCTGGGCTACACCTTC; CDR3aa: CASSLVGLGYTF
v_gene: TRBV28; d_gene: TRBD1; j_gene: TRBJ1-6; abundance: many; CDR3nt: TGTGCCAGCATCCGCGGGGGACAGGGGGTTTCACCCCTCCACTTT; CDR3aa: CASIRGGQGVSPLHF
v_gene: TRBV7-2; d_gene: -; j_gene: TRBJ2-5; abundance: many; CDR3nt: TGTGCCAGCAGTCTTAGCATATCCCAAGAGACCCAGTACTTC; CDR3aa: CASSLSISQETQYF
v_gene: TRBV12-5; d_gene: -; j_gene: TRBJ2-7; abundance: few; CDR3nt: TGTGCTAGTGGTTTGGGCGGGAATATCTACGAGCAGTACTTC; CDR3aa: CASGLGGNIYEQYF
v_gene: TRBV12-3/TRBV12-4; d_gene: -; j_gene: TRBJ1-5; abundance: many; CDR3nt: TGTGCCAGCAGCTACGACGGTCCTGGCCAGCCCCAGCATTTT; CDR3aa: CASSYDGPGQPQHF
v_gene: TRBV7-3; d_gene: -; j_gene: TRBJ2-2; abundance: many; CDR3nt: TGTGCCAGCAGCTTAACCGGGCGTACCGGGGAGCTGTTTTTT; CDR3aa: CASSLTGRTGELFF
v_gene: TRBV12-3/TRBV12-4; d_gene: TRBD2; j_gene: TRBJ2-2; abundance: many; CDR3nt: TGTGCCAGCTACCTGGGGGGGGTGTTTGACACCGGGGAGCTGTTTTTT; CDR3aa: CASYLGGVFDTGELFF
v_gene: TRBV6-5; d_gene: -; j_gene: TRBJ2-1; abundance: -; CDR3nt: TGTGCCAGCAGTTACGGGCAGCGGAGCTCCTACAATGAGCAGTTCTTC; CDR3aa: CASSYGQRSSYNEQFF
v_gene: TRBV15; d_gene: TRBD1; j_gene: TRBJ2-3; abundance: many; CDR3nt: TGTGCCACCAGCAGGGGGACAGGCACAGATACGCAGTATTTT; CDR3aa: CATSRGTGTDTQYF
v_gene: TRBV6-5; d_gene: -; j_gene: TRBJ1-1; abundance: many; CDR3nt: TGTGCCAGCAGTTACTCGGTCCCGGGACTGAGACCTTTGAACACTGAAGCTTTCTTT; CDR3aa: CASSYSVPGLRPLNTEAFF
v_gene: TRBV19; d_gene: -; j_gene: TRBJ1-1; abundance: few; CDR3nt: TGTGCCAGTAGCTTAACGCGGCTGAACACTGAAGCTTTCTTT; CDR3aa: CASSLTRLNTEAFF
v_gene: TRBV7-2; d_gene: -; j_gene: TRBJ2-4; abundance: few; CDR3nt: TGTGCCGTAGGGGCGCAGGTAGCCAAAAACATTCAGTACTTC; CDR3aa: CAVGAQVAKNIQYF
v_gene: TRBV5-4; d_gene: -; j_gene: TRBJ1-2; abundance: many; CDR3nt: TGTGCCAGCAGCTTGGAGCTCGGGGGGCGGTCTGGCTATGGCTACACCTTC; CDR3aa: CASSLELGGRSGYGYTF
v_gene: TRBV7-9; d_gene: TRBD2; j_gene: TRBJ2-5; abundance: -; CDR3nt: TGTGCCAGCAGCCCGTTAGCGGGAGTGATCCAAGAGACCCAGTACTTC; CDR3aa: CASSPLAGVIQETQYF
v_gene: TRBV6-8; d_gene: TRBD1; j_gene: TRBJ2-1; abundance: many; CDR3nt: TGTGCCAGCAGTTACGGGACAGGGGGAGAGCAGTTCTTC; CDR3aa: CASSYGTGGEQFF
v_gene: TRBV6-6; d_gene: -; j_gene: TRBJ2-2; abundance: many; CDR3nt: TGTGCCAGCAGTTACTATAGGGGGACGAACACCGGGGAGCTGTTTTTT; CDR3aa: CASSYYRGTNTGELFF
v_gene: TRBV7-2; d_gene: TRBD2; j_gene: TRBJ2-7; abundance: many; CDR3nt: TGTGCCAGCAGCATAAGACTAGCGGGGGGGCCTGTGGAGCAGTACTTC; CDR3aa: CASSIRLAGGPVEQYF
v_gene: TRBV7-2; d_gene: -; j_gene: TRBJ2-7; abundance: many; CDR3nt: TGTGCCAGCAGCTTGAACCCGGGACCTCGGAGCGAGCAGTACTTC; CDR3aa: CASSLNPGPRSEQYF
v_gene: TRBV6-8; d_gene: -; j_gene: TRBJ1-1; abundance: many; CDR3nt: TGTGCCAGCAGTTACTCGGCCCGGCCCGCTTTCTTT; CDR3aa: CASSYSARPAFF
v_gene: TRBV6-8; d_gene: -; j_gene: TRBJ1-1; abundance: many; CDR3nt: TGTGCCAGCAGTTACTCGATGTGGGTCCCTGATAGGGACACTGAAGCTTTCTTT; CDR3aa: CASSYSMWVPDRDTEAFF
v_gene: TRBV7-2; d_gene: TRBD1; j_gene: TRBJ1-3; abundance: many; CDR3nt: TGTGCCAGCAGCTCCTCGGGACAGGCGAACTCTGGAAACACCATATATTTT; CDR3aa: CASSSSGQANSGNTIYF
v_gene: TRBV6-2/TRBV6-3; d_gene: TRBD1; j_gene: TRBJ1-2; abundance: many; CDR3nt: TGTGCCAGCAGTTCCGGGACAGGGACTAACTATGGCTACACCTTC; CDR3aa: CASSSGTGTNYGYTF
v_gene: TRBV9; d_gene: TRBD1; j_gene: TRBJ1-1; abundance: once; CDR3nt: TGTGCCAGCAGCGTTGTCCCGGGACAGGGGAACACTGAAGCTTTCTTT; CDR3aa: CASSVVPGQGNTEAFF
v_gene: TRBV7-2; d_gene: TRBD1; j_gene: TRBJ1-1; abundance: many; CDR3nt: TGTGCCAGCAGCTTAGCCGGGACAGGGGGCGCCGGGGGTACTGAAGCTTTCTTT; CDR3aa: CASSLAGTGGAGGTEAFF
v_gene: TRBV28; d_gene: -; j_gene: TRBJ2-7; abundance: -; CDR3nt: TGTGCCGGGGGGCCGGGACCGTTCTCCTACGAGCAGTACTTC; CDR3aa: CAGGPGPFSYEQYF
v_gene: TRBV7-9; d_gene: -; j_gene: TRBJ1-1; abundance: many; CDR3nt: TGTGCCAGCAGCTTAGCGCACGTAAAGGGGAGAGCTTTCTTT; CDR3aa: CASSLAHVKGRAFF
v_gene: TRBV7-8; d_gene: TRBD1; j_gene: TRBJ1-1; abundance: many; CDR3nt: TGTGCCAGCAGCTTAGGAGGACTTGGGACAGGGATTACGGCTTTCTTT; CDR3aa: CASSLGGLGTGITAFF
v_gene: TRBV30; d_gene: TRBD2; j_gene: TRBJ2-7; abundance: many; CDR3nt: TGTGCCTGGAGTGTTTCTAGCGGATACTACGAGCAGTACTTC; CDR3aa: CAWSVSSGYYEQYF
v_gene: TRBV20-1; d_gene: TRBD2; j_gene: TRBJ2-2; abundance: many; CDR3nt: TGCAGTGCTAGAGTCTCCGGGACTAGAACCGGGGAGCTGTTTTTT; CDR3aa: CSARVSGTRTGELFF
v_gene: TRBV7-8; d_gene: TRBD2; j_gene: TRBJ2-7; abundance: -; CDR3nt: TGTGCCAGCAGCTCCCAGAGCCGAGCGGGAGCCTACGAGCAGTACTTC; CDR3aa: CASSSQSRAGAYEQYF
v_gene: TRBV19; d_gene: -; j_gene: TRBJ1-5; abundance: -; CDR3nt: TGTGCCAGTACCGAAATCCGCCAGGGAAATCAGCCCCAGCATTTT; CDR3aa: CASTEIRQGNQPQHF
v_gene: TRBV5-1; d_gene: -; j_gene: TRBJ2-7; abundance: many; CDR3nt: TGCGCCAGCAGCTTGGAGGCAGGGCCCACCTACGAGCAGTACTTC; CDR3aa: CASSLEAGPTYEQYF
v_gene: TRBV7-2; d_gene: TRBD2; j_gene: TRBJ2-7; abundance: many; CDR3nt: TGTGCCAGCAGCTTTCTTGTACTAGCGGGGGTTAGTAGCTCCTACGAGCAGTACTTC; CDR3aa: CASSFLVLAGVSSSYEQYF
v_gene: TRBV7-2; d_gene: -; j_gene: TRBJ2-7; abundance: many; CDR3nt: TGTGCCAGCAGCTTAGCGCCAGCGGGTGGGGTTGGAGAGCAGTACTTC; CDR3aa: CASSLAPAGGVGEQYF
v_gene: TRBV18; d_gene: -; j_gene: TRBJ2-3; abundance: few; CDR3nt: TGTGCCAGCTCATCTCAGAGAGCGGACACGATGGTCACAGATACGCAGTATTTT; CDR3aa: CASSSQRADTMVTDTQYF